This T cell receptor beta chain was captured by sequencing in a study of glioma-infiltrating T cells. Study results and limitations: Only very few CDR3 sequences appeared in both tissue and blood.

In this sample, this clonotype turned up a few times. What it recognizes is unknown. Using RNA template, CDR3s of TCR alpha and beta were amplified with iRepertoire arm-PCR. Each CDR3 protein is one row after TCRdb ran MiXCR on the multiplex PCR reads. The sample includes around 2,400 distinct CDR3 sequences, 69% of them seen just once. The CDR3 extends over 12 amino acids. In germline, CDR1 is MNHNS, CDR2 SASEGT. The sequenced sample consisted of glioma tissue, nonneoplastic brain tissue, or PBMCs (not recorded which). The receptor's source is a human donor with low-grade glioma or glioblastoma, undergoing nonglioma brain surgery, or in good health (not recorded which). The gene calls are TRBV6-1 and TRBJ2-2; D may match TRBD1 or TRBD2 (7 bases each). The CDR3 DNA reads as TGTGGCAGGGGGGGAGCCACCGGGGAGCTGTTTTTT. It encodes CGRGGATGELFF.